A selection of T cell receptor beta chains follows, all from one sample in a study of blood T cells in healthy people across ages. Via MiXCR, TCRdb re-called the 5' RACE reads, giving one row per CDR3 protein. The sample includes 590,000 or so distinct CDR3 sequences, around 31% of them seen just once. Material: blood. The receptors were sampled from an elderly woman in good health. Both conserved end residues are part of each CDR3. Each record gives: D gene, J gene, V gene, clone size, CDR3 length, CDR3 protein, CDR3 DNA. A D gene is named only where the DNA matches it firmly. Rows give clone size only sometimes, using once, few, many, or a class for an expanded clone.

NA	TRBJ2-1	TRBV12-3/TRBV12-4	NA	16	CAGSLGGSSSYNEQFF	TGTGCCGGCAGTTTGGGGGGTTCGAGCTCCTACAATGAGCAGTTCTTC
NA	TRBJ2-3	TRBV5-1	NA	12	CVSSLSTDTQYF	TGCGTCAGCAGCCTAAGCACAGATACGCAGTATTTT
TRBD2	TRBJ2-3	TRBV5-1	few	20	CASSLAPGSPAGGGTDTQYF	TGCGCCAGCAGCTTGGCCCCGGGCAGCCCAGCGGGGGGGGGCACAGATACGCAGTATTTT
NA	TRBJ2-7	TRBV6-1	many	15	CASSEIYPVSYEQYF	TGTGCCAGCAGTGAAATCTATCCTGTCTCCTACGAGCAGTACTTC
NA	TRBJ2-7	TRBV7-2	many	14	CASSLKTGAYEQYF	TGTGCCAGCAGCTTAAAGACGGGGGCCTACGAGCAGTACTTC
TRBD1	TRBJ1-4	TRBV9	few	15	CASSVGGQGTEKLFF	TGTGCCAGCAGCGTAGGGGGACAGGGGACTGAAAAACTGTTTTTT
NA	TRBJ1-6	TRBV30	NA	15	CAWSDPGRFGSPLHF	TGTGCCTGGAGTGACCCAGGGCGATTCGGTTCACCCCTCCACTTT
NA	TRBJ2-3	TRBV12-3/TRBV12-4	few	13	CASSILGPDTQYF	NA
TRBD1	TRBJ2-1	TRBV9	many	14	CASSVRDSNNEQFF	TGTGCCAGCAGCGTCCGGGACAGTAACAATGAGCAGTTCTTC
TRBD1	TRBJ2-1	TRBV20-1	NA	13	CSARWTGNNEQFF	TGCAGTGCTAGATGGACAGGGAACAATGAGCAGTTCTTC
NA	TRBJ2-1	TRBV7-6	once	16	CASSLAGGAGGETQFF	TGTGCCAGCAGCTTAGCGGGGGGTGCAGGAGGGGAGACCCAGTTCTTC
TRBD1	TRBJ2-5	TRBV5-1	NA	13	CVSSWDRGETQYF	TGCGTCAGCAGCTGGGACAGGGGAGAGACCCAGTACTTC
NA	TRBJ2-7	TRBV10-3	many	12	CAISETASGGYF	TGTGCCATCAGTGAGACGGCCTCCGGCGGGTACTTC
NA	TRBJ2-3	TRBV6-1	few	14	CASSEGWGPDTQYF	TGTGCCAGCAGTGAAGGCTGGGGGCCAGATACGCAGTATTTT
NA	TRBJ2-6	TRBV12-3/TRBV12-4	NA	17	CASSLSPGRSGANVRTF	TGTGCCAGCAGTTTATCACCAGGGCGTTCTGGGGCCAACGTCCGGACTTTC
TRBD2	TRBJ2-3	TRBV11-2	many	15	CASSGSGGTADTQYF	TGTGCCAGCAGCGGTAGCGGGGGCACGGCAGATACGCAGTATTTT
TRBD1	TRBJ1-5	TRBV6-1	NA	13	CASGQGPYQPQHF	TGTGCCAGCGGACAGGGGCCTTATCAGCCCCAGCATTTT
NA	TRBJ2-7	TRBV9	few	16	CASSVGSSGYYNEQYF	TGTGCCAGCAGCGTAGGTAGTAGCGGTTACTACAATGAGCAGTACTTC
NA	TRBJ2-1	TRBV11-3	many	11	CASSQSNEQFF	TGTGCCAGCAGCCAGTCCAATGAGCAGTTCTTC
NA	TRBJ2-1	TRBV29-1	NA	14	CASSQDAGFGEQFF	TGCGCCAGCAGCCAAGATGCCGGGTTTGGTGAGCAGTTCTTC
NA	TRBJ1-2	TRBV28	NA	16	CASSSLGSREGYGYTF	TGTGCCAGCAGTTCCCTTGGGAGCAGGGAGGGCTATGGCTACACCTTC
TRBD1	TRBJ1-5	TRBV5-6	few	17	CASSSQGGRGKNQPQHF	TGTGCCAGCAGTTCCCAGGGGGGAAGGGGAAAAAATCAGCCCCAGCATTTT
TRBD2	TRBJ2-5	TRBV3-1	NA	15	CASSQGGGGAEEQYF	TGTGCCAGCAGCCAAGGTGGCGGGGGGGCTGAGGAGCAGTACTTC
NA	TRBJ2-4	TRBV7-9	NA	13	CASRLTLSGEQYF	TGTGCCAGCAGGCTTACACTTTCGGGGGAGCAGTACTTC
TRBD2	TRBJ2-1	TRBV7-9	NA	17	CASSSAPLAGGTNEQFF	TGTGCCAGCAGCTCCGCACCCCTAGCGGGGGGAACCAATGAGCAGTTCTTC
TRBD2	TRBJ2-6	TRBV7-9	NA	18	CASSLTSANYSGANVLTF	TGTGCCAGCAGCTTGACTAGCGCCAACTACTCTGGGGCCAACGTCCTGACTTTC
NA	TRBJ2-3	TRBV7-2	many	15	CASRQFPGVADTQYF	TGTGCCAGCAGACAATTCCCGGGCGTCGCAGATACGCAGTATTTT
TRBD1	TRBJ1-1	TRBV3-1	NA	15	CASSRDRGVNTEAFF	TGTGCCAGCAGCCGGGACAGGGGGGTGAACACTGAAGCTTTCTTT
NA	TRBJ2-1	TRBV7-2	NA	18	CASSLASLDSGSYNEQFF	TGTGCCAGCAGCTTAGCCTCCCTGGATAGCGGCTCCTACAATGAGCAGTTCTTC
NA	TRBJ1-5	TRBV7-9	NA	15	CASSPEGTVGQPQHF	TGTGCCAGCAGCCCGGAAGGGACGGTAGGGCAGCCCCAGCATTTT
NA	TRBJ1-5	TRBV3-1	NA	13	CASSQADLRPQHF	TGTGCCAGCAGCCAAGCAGATTTACGGCCCCAGCATTTT
TRBD1	TRBJ2-1	TRBV11-2	many	16	CASSPNDRGLRNEQFF	TGTGCCAGCAGTCCCAATGACAGGGGGCTGCGCAATGAGCAGTTCTTC
NA	TRBJ1-1	TRBV7-9	few	15	CASSLAQHLNTEAFF	TGTGCCAGCAGCTTAGCACAGCACTTGAACACTGAAGCTTTCTTT
NA	TRBJ2-5	TRBV5-1	once	13	CASSFTGSPGLYF	TGCGCCAGCAGTTTTACCGGGTCCCCCGGACTGTACTTC
TRBD1	TRBJ2-7	TRBV28	few	14	CASRGQGLSYEQYF	TGTGCCAGTCGGGGACAGGGGTTATCCTACGAGCAGTACTTC
TRBD2	TRBJ2-3	TRBV20-1	NA	16	CSARPGLAGIADTQYF	TGCAGTGCTAGACCCGGACTAGCGGGAATTGCAGATACGCAGTATTTT
NA	TRBJ1-6	TRBV7-8	many	15	CASSLAIALNSPLHF	TGTGCCAGCAGCTTAGCGATAGCGTTAAATTCACCCCTCCACTTT
TRBD1	TRBJ1-6	TRBV5-1	few	14	CASSFRTGEASLHF	TGCGCCAGCAGCTTCAGGACAGGGGAAGCTTCCCTCCACTTT
NA	TRBJ2-1	TRBV6-2/TRBV6-3	NA	15	CASSYSSTAYNEQFF	TGTGCCAGCAGTTACTCAAGTACTGCCTACAATGAGCAGTTCTTC
NA	TRBJ1-2	TRBV29-1	many	13	CSVVDSPNYGYTF	TGCAGCGTGGTGGACAGTCCTAACTATGGCTACACCTTC
NA	TRBJ1-2	TRBV6-1	few	15	CASSDAQGLYYGYTF	TGTGCCAGCAGTGATGCACAGGGCCTCTACTATGGCTACACCTTC
TRBD2	TRBJ2-5	TRBV9	NA	15	CASSVGLELQETQYF	TGTGCCAGCAGCGTGGGACTAGAGCTCCAAGAGACCCAGTACTTC
NA	TRBJ1-1	TRBV12-3/TRBV12-4	many	16	CAKTYFSGTENTEAFF	TGTGCCAAAACATATTTCTCCGGGACGGAGAACACTGAAGCTTTCTTT
TRBD1	TRBJ1-2	TRBV20-1	many	16	CSAEAYDRGLNYGYTF	TGCAGTGCCGAAGCCTATGACAGGGGATTAAACTATGGCTACACCTTC